This T cell receptor beta chain emerged from a study of radiotherapy plus CTLA-4 blockade in lung cancer. Study-wide findings and caveats: Tumor-derived TCR clones expanded in blood after radiotherapy plus ipilimumab. Together with interferon-beta, which increased in serum after radiation, early dynamic changes in blood T cell clones were reportedly the best predictors of response.

Concerning this clone: Its antigen remains unidentified.

Using immunoSEQ multiplex PCR, the repertoire was profiled, and TCRdb retains in-frame clones only, with some absent. The table shows tens of thousands of clones, with around four fifths occurring only once. CTLA-4 blockade with ipilimumab, together with focal radiation, was given to patients with chemo-refractory metastatic non-small-cell lung cancer. The sample in question was peripheral blood, obtained from a patient treated with radiotherapy plus ipilimumab. The TCR originated in a human donor with non-small cell lung cancer whose response to radiotherapy plus ipilimumab could not be evaluated.

The CDR3 sequence is CASTVADLYEQYF. The CDR3 DNA is TGTGCCAGCACCGTAGCGGACCTCTACGAGCAGTACTTC. V and J are TRBV7-3 and TRBJ2-7; the D gene is possibly TRBD2 (6 bases). Germline loops: CDR1 SGHTA, CDR2 FQGTGA. Trimming removed 7 bases at V and 3 bases at J, with 13 bases between. The CDR3 covers 13 residues.